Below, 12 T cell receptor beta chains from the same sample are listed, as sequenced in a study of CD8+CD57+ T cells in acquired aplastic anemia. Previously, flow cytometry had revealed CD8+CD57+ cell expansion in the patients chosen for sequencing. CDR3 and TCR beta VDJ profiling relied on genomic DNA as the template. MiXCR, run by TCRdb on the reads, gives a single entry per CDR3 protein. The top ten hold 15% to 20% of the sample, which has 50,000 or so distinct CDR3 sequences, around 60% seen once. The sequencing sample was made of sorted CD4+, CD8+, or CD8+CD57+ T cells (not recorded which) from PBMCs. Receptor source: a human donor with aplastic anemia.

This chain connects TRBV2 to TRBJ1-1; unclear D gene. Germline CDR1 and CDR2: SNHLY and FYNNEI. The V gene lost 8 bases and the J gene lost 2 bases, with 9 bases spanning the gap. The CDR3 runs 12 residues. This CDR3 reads CASSIYNTEAFF. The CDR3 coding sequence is TGTGCCAGCTCTATTTACAACACTGAAGCTTTCTTT.

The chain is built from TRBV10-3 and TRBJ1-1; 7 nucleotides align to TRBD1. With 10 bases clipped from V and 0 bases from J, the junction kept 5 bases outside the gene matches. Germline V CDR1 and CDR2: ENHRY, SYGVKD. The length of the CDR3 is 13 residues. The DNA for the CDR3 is TGTGCCACTTGGGGACAGTTGAACACTGAAGCTTTCTTT. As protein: CATWGQLNTEAFF.

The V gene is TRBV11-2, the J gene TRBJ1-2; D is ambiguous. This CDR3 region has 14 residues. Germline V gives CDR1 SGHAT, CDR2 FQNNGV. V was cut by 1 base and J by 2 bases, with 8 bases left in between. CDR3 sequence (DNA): TGTGCCAGCAGCTTAGTCTCGGAGAACTATGGCTACACCTTC. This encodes CASSLVSENYGYTF.

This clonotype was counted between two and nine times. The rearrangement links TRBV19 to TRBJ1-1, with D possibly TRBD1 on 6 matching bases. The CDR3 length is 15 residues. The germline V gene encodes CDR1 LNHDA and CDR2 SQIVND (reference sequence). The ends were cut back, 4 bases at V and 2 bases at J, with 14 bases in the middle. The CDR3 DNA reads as TGTGCCAGTAGTAAGGCTGACAGGAGAAACACTGAAGCTTTCTTT. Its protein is CASSKADRRNTEAFF.

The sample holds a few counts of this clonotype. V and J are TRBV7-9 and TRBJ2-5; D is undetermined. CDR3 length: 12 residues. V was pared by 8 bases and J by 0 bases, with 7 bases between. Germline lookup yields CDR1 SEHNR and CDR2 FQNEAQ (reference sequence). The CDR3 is CASSQNQETQYF. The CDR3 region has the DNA TGTGCCAGCTCACAGAACCAAGAGACCCAGTACTTC.

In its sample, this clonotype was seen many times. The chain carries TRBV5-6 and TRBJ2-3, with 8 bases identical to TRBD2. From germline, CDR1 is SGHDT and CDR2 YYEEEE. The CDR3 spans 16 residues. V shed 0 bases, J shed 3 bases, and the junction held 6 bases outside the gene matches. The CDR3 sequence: CASSLVSREGTDTQYF. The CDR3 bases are TGTGCCAGCAGCTTGGTGTCTCGGGAGGGTACAGATACGCAGTATTTT.

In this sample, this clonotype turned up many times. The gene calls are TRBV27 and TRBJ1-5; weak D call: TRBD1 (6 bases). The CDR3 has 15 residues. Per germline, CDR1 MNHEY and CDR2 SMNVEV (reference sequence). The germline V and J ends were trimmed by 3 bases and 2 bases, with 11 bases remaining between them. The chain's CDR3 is CASSFTGSGNQPQHF. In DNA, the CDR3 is TGTGCCAGCAGTTTCACAGGGTCAGGCAATCAGCCCCAGCATTTT.

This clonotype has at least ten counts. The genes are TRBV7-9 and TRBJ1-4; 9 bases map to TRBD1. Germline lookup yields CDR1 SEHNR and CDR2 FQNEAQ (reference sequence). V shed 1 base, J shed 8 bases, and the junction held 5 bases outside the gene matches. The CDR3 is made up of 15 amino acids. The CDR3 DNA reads TGTGCCAGCAGCTTAGGCACAGGGGGCTGGGAAAAACTGTTTTTT. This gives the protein CASSLGTGGWEKLFF.

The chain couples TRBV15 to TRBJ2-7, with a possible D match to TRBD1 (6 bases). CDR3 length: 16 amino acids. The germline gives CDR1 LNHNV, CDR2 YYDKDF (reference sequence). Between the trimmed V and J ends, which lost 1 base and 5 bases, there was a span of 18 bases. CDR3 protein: CATSRGGRQGINEQYF. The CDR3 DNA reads TGTGCCACCAGCAGAGGGGGCCGTCAGGGGATCAACGAGCAGTACTTC.

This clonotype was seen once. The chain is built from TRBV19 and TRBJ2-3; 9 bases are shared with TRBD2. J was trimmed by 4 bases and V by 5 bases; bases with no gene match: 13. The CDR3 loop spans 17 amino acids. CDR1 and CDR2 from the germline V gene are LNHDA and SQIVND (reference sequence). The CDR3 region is CASSHPPLAGPSDTQYF. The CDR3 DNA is TGTGCCAGTAGTCACCCCCCACTAGCGGGCCCTTCAGATACGCAGTATTTT.

The CDR3 DNA reads TGTGCCGGATCCCGGGACAGCAATCAGCCCCAGCATTTT. Amino acid sequence: CAGSRDSNQPQHF. V and J are TRBV2 and TRBJ1-5; tentatively, D is TRBD1 (5 bases). This CDR3 has 13 residues. With 11 bases removed from V and 1 base from J, the gap between germline ends came to 12 bases. Germline V gives CDR1 SNHLY, CDR2 FYNNEI.

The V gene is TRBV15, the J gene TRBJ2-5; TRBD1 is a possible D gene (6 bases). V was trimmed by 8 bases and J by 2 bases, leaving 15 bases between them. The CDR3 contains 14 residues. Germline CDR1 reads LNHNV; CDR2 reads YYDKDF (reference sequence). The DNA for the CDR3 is TGTGCCACCCCGGCCTCGGGACATCAAGAGACCCAGTACTTC. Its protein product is CATPASGHQETQYF.